Each of the 26 T cell receptor beta chains below was sequenced from the same sample in a study of blood T cell repertoires in COVID-19. The data were produced by immunoSEQ multiplex PCR, yet TCRdb's version contains in-frame clones alone and is incomplete. The sample shows 360,000 or so clones, roughly 90% of them seen only once. The specimen was PBMCs or T cells enriched from blood (not recorded which). These TCRs come from a woman aged 25 to 39 who had recovered from COVID-19.

The CDR3 is CASSYSDTQYF. The CDR3 bases are TGTGCCAGCAGTTATTCAGATACGCAGTATTTT. The rearrangement joins TRBV6-1 to TRBJ2-3; D is undetermined. The CDR3 totals 11 residues. The germline CDR1 and CDR2 sequences are MNHNS and SASEGT. The ends were cut back, 5 bases at V and 4 bases at J, with 4 bases in the middle.

This chain joins TRBV19 and TRBJ2-3; weak D call: TRBD2 (6 bases). Germline V gives CDR1 LNHDA, CDR2 SQIVND (reference sequence). There are 21 residues in the CDR3. V was clipped by 6 bases and J by 1 base, with 32 bases between them. The chain's CDR3 is CASSSRSPLRLQGLRTDTQYF. CDR3 bases: TGTGCCAGTAGCTCGAGATCACCCCTTAGACTCCAGGGACTTCGCACAGATACGCAGTATTTT.

The J gene is TRBJ2-7, the V gene TRBV5-1; 8 bases match TRBD2. The ends lost 0 bases at V and 4 bases at J; junction bases unmatched: 6. The CDR3 spans 15 residues. Per germline, CDR1 SGHRS and CDR2 YFSETQ. The CDR3 is CASSLVRAGEYEQYF. For the CDR3, the DNA is TGCGCCAGCAGCTTGGTAAGAGCGGGAGAGTACGAGCAGTACTTC.

The chain joins TRBV28 to TRBJ1-6, with a tentative D call TRBD1 (5 bases). V lost 3 bases to trimming and J lost 8 bases, with 8 bases between them. The V gene's germline CDR1 is MDHEN and CDR2 SYDVKM. There are 13 residues in the CDR3. The CDR3 DNA is TGTGCCAGCAGTTTTGGCAGGGATTCACCCCTCCACTTT. It yields the protein CASSFGRDSPLHF.

V and J are TRBV20-1 and TRBJ1-5; TRBD1 aligns across 7 bases. V gave up 3 bases and J gave up 7 bases; unmatched junction bases: 12. Germline V CDR1 and CDR2: DFQATT, SNEGSKA (reference sequence). The CDR3 covers 15 residues. The CDR3 DNA sequence: TGCAGTGCTAGTTACGGGACAGCGACACGGCAGCCCCAGCATTTT. Its translation is CSASYGTATRQPQHF.

This sequence joins TRBV4-1 and TRBJ1-3; no clear D gene. Germline CDR1 is MGHRA and CDR2 is YSYEKL. The V end was cut by 1 base, the J end by 4 bases, with 11 bases between. The CDR3 is 15 residues long. CDR3 in amino acids: CASSQGPFGGNTIYF. The CDR3 nucleotides read TGCGCCAGCAGCCAAGGGCCCTTCGGGGGAAACACCATATATTTT.

The chain couples TRBV9 to TRBJ2-1, with D unresolved. The CDR3 is 14 amino acids. V was shortened by 0 bases and J by 8 bases, with 12 bases between the two germline ends. Germline V lookup: CDR1 SGDLS, CDR2 YYNGEE. The chain's CDR3 is CASSVVTSLDEQFF. The CDR3 DNA is TGTGCCAGCAGCGTAGTCACATCTCTCGATGAGCAGTTCTTC. The complete variable domain, with remaining parts taken from reference TRBV9 and TRBJ2-1, reads DSGVTQTPKHLITATGQRVTLRCSPRSGDLSVYWYQQSLDQGLQFLIQYYNGEERAKGNILERFSAQQFPDLHSELNLSSLELGDSALYFCASSVVTSLDEQFFGPGTRLTVL.

The J gene is TRBJ1-6, the V gene TRBV7-9; 10 bases match TRBD1. Looked up from germline, CDR1 is SEHNR and CDR2 is FQNEAQ (reference sequence). The CDR3 loop spans 18 amino acids. With 6 bases clipped from V and 0 bases from J, the junction kept 8 bases outside the gene matches. CDR3 nucleotides: TGTGCCAGCAGAGGACAGGGGGACGGACGCTCCTATAATTCACCCCTCCACTTT. This gives the protein CASRGQGDGRSYNSPLHF.

This chain links TRBV19 with TRBJ1-5; TRBD1 matches at 7 bases. The CDR3 is made up of 15 amino acids. V lost 5 bases to trimming and J lost 9 bases; unmatched junction nucleotides: 13. Looked up from germline, CDR1 is LNHDA and CDR2 is SQIVND (reference sequence). The CDR3 region is CASSGSGQPGGPQHF. The CDR3 nucleotides read TGTGCCAGTAGTGGATCCGGACAGCCAGGGGGGCCCCAGCATTTT.

The chain is built from TRBV29-1 and TRBJ1-3, with unresolved D. Trimming cost V 6 bases and J 0 bases, with 9 bases left between them. Per the germline V gene, CDR1 is SQVTM and CDR2 is ANQGSEA. The CDR3 is 13 residues long. CDR3 loop: CSVAQSSGNTIYF. CDR3 sequence (DNA): TGCAGCGTGGCACAGAGCTCTGGAAACACCATATATTTT.

The chain carries TRBV3-1 (or the pseudogene TRBV3-2) and TRBJ1-6; no definite D call. Germline CDR1 and CDR2: LGHDT and YNNKEL (reference sequence). V lost 1 base to trimming and J lost 1 base, with 8 bases between them. The length of the CDR3 is 16 residues. Here the CDR3 DNA reads TGTGCCAGCAGCCAAGCGGGGAATTCCTATAATTCACCCCTCCACTTT. This encodes CASSQAGNSYNSPLHF.

The CDR3 protein is CSPYRENEQFF. CDR3 DNA: TGCAGTCCATACCGGGAAAATGAGCAGTTCTTC. The chain carries TRBV20-1 and TRBJ2-1; D is perhaps TRBD2 (5 bases). The CDR3 loop spans 11 amino acids. The V end was cut by 8 bases, the J end by 7 bases, with 12 bases between. CDR1 and CDR2 (germline): DFQATT, SNEGSKA (reference sequence).

The chain uses TRBV5-6 and TRBJ2-7; 8 nucleotides match TRBD1. V was pared by 3 bases and J by 3 bases, with 5 bases of the junction left unmatched. Germline CDR1 is SGHDT and CDR2 is YYEEEE. CDR3 length: 14 residues. The CDR3 loop reads CASSSRTGRYEQYF. CDR3 coding DNA: TGTGCCAGCAGCTCCAGGACAGGGCGCTACGAGCAGTACTTC.

The chain has TRBV7-3 and TRBJ1-6; tentatively, D is TRBD1 (5 bases). CDR1 is SGHTA and CDR2 is FQGTGA in the germline V gene. The CDR3 length is 12 residues. V was shortened by 5 bases and J by 10 bases, with 9 bases between the two germline ends. In DNA, the CDR3 is TGTGCCAGCAGCCAGGGTCGATCACCCCTCCACTTT. Its protein is CASSQGRSPLHF. Combining the CDR3 with reference TRBV7-3 and TRBJ1-6 gives the whole variable domain GAGVSQTPSNKVTEKGKYVELRCDPISGHTALYWYRQSLGQGPEFLIYFQGTGAADDSGLPNDRFFAVRPEGSVSTLKIQRTERGDSAVYLCASSQGRSPLHFGNGTRLTVT.

This chain connects TRBV10-3 to TRBJ1-1; the match to TRBD1 covers 7 bases. This CDR3 region has 20 residues. Germline V lookup: CDR1 ENHRY, CDR2 SYGVKD. The trim removed 4 bases at V and 0 bases at J, leaving 20 bases unmatched. The CDR3 spells CAISGTNPGQRPKMNTEAFF. The CDR3 DNA is TGTGCCATCAGTGGGACTAACCCGGGACAGCGCCCCAAGATGAACACTGAAGCTTTCTTT.

This chain uses TRBV27 with TRBJ1-1; 8 positions agree with TRBD1. J lost 4 bases, V lost 0 bases, and 7 bases had no gene match. The germline gives CDR1 MNHEY, CDR2 SMNVEV (reference sequence). The CDR3 has 16 amino acids. The CDR3 here is CASSLSQGQGITEAFF. The CDR3 DNA sequence: TGTGCCAGCAGTTTATCGCAAGGACAGGGTATCACTGAAGCTTTCTTT.

The chain links TRBV27 to TRBJ2-5; the match to TRBD2 covers 8 bases. Germline V CDR1 and CDR2: MNHEY, SMNVEV (reference sequence). The CDR3 sequence is 14 residues long. Unmatched junction bases numbered 4, after V lost 6 bases and J lost 1 base. The CDR3 nucleotides read TGTGCCAGCAGACGGGAGGGATCCCAAGAGACCCAGTACTTC. As protein: CASRREGSQETQYF.

The chain employs TRBV28 and TRBJ1-3, with D possibly being TRBD1 (5 bases). In germline, CDR1 is MDHEN, CDR2 SYDVKM. V dropped 11 bases and J dropped 0 bases, with 11 bases sitting between them. CDR3 length: 13 residues. CDR3 protein: CAAGPNSGNTIYF. The CDR3 DNA follows: TGTGCCGCGGGGCCGAACTCTGGAAACACCATATATTTT.

This clone came up once. The chain links TRBV2 to TRBJ2-7; no clear D. CDR3 length: 11 residues. Trimming pared 5 bases from V and 4 bases from J, leaving 6 bases between. CDR1 is SNHLY and CDR2 is FYNNEI in the germline V gene. The CDR3 nucleotides are TGTGCCAGCAGTAACGGTTACGAGCAGTACTTC. Its protein is CASSNGYEQYF.

The chain uses TRBV11-1 and TRBJ2-1; 8 positions match TRBD2. This CDR3 has 15 residues. Losses at the gene ends were 3 bases for V and 4 bases for J; bases not matched to a gene: 5. Germline CDR1 reads SGHAT; CDR2 reads FQDESV (reference sequence). The CDR3 loop reads CASSFPGGAYNEQFF. CDR3 sequence (DNA): TGTGCCAGCAGCTTTCCCGGGGGGGCTTACAATGAGCAGTTCTTC.

The chain carries TRBV5-1 and TRBJ1-3; D gene ambiguous. The germline V gene has CDR1 SGHRS and CDR2 YFSETQ. The V and J ends lost 4 bases and 7 bases respectively, with 18 bases between them. The CDR3 sequence is 15 residues long. The CDR3 nucleotides read TGCGCCAGCAGCGCCGGTGCCCCTCCGGGGAACACCATATATTTT. This gives the protein CASSAGAPPGNTIYF. Supplemented by reference TRBV5-1 and TRBJ1-3, the full variable domain reads KAGVTQTPRYLIKTRGQQVTLSCSPISGHRSVSWYQQTPGQGLQFLFEYFSETQRNKGNFPGRFSGRQFSNSRSEMNVSTLELGDSALYLCASSAGAPPGNTIYFGEGSWLTVV.

The V call is TRBV3-1 (or the pseudogene TRBV3-2), the J call TRBJ2-1; 7 bases align to TRBD2. The CDR3 consists of 15 residues. Trimming removed 8 bases from V and 6 bases from J; junction bases left unmatched: 13. Germline V gene sequence: CDR1 LGHDT, CDR2 YNNKEL (reference sequence). CDR3 residues: CASGKSAGVRNEQFF. The CDR3 bases are TGTGCCAGCGGAAAGAGTGCGGGAGTCCGCAATGAGCAGTTCTTC.

The V gene is TRBV28, the J gene TRBJ2-1, with 7 positions matching TRBD2. CDR3 size: 16 residues. V lost 5 bases, J lost 4 bases, and 11 bases stayed unmatched. Germline V lookup: CDR1 MDHEN, CDR2 SYDVKM. CDR3 region: CASSLTSGNSYNEQFF. The DNA for the CDR3 is TGTGCCAGCAGTCTCACGAGCGGGAACTCATACAATGAGCAGTTCTTC.

Here the CDR3 DNA reads TGTGCCACCAGCAGATCCGGGACAGGGGGGAAAACCGGGGAGCTGTTTTTT. This gives the protein CATSRSGTGGKTGELFF. The chain recombines TRBV15 with TRBJ2-2, with 11 bases identical to TRBD1. Germline V gene sequence: CDR1 LNHNV, CDR2 YYDKDF (reference sequence). CDR3 length equals 17 residues. Losses at the gene ends were 2 bases for V and 5 bases for J; bases not matched to a gene: 7.

The chain has TRBV6-1 and TRBJ1-3; no clear D. V lost 2 bases and J lost 2, with 10 bases in between. The germline V gene encodes CDR1 MNHNS and CDR2 SASEGT. This CDR3 region has 15 residues. Here the CDR3 reads CASSELRVAGNTIYF. The CDR3 coding sequence is TGTGCCAGCAGTGAACTGCGGGTGGCTGGAAACACCATATATTTT.

The genes are TRBV2 and TRBJ1-2, with TRBD1 as a possible D gene (6 bases). This CDR3 comprises 12 residues. The V gene's germline CDR1 is SNHLY and CDR2 FYNNEI. Trimming stripped 7 bases from V and 10 bases from J, with 16 bases between. This CDR3 reads CASMGQGTPYTF. In nucleotides, the CDR3 is TGTGCCAGCATGGGTCAGGGGACCCCCTACACCTTC.